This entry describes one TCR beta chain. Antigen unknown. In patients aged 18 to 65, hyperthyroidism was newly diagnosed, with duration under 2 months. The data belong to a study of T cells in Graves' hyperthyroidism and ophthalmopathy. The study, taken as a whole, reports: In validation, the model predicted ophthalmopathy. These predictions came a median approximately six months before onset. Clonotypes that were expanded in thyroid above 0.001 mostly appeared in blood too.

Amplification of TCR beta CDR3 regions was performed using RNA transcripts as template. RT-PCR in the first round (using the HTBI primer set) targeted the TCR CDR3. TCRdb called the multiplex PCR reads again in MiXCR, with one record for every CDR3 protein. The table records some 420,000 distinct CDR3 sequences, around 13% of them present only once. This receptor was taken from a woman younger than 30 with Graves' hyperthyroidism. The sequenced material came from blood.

CDR3 in amino acids: CASSPDLNQPQHF. In DNA, the CDR3 is TGTGCCAGCTCACCGGACTTAAATCAGCCCCAGCATTTT. V usage is TRBV18 and J usage is TRBJ1-5; D remains unclear. The CDR3 is 13 amino acids. Germline loops: CDR1 KGHSH, CDR2 LQKENI. V was cut by 3 bases and J by 4 bases, with 7 bases left in between. Based on the CDR3 plus reference TRBV18 and TRBJ1-5, the full variable domain is NAGVMQNPRHLVRRRGQEARLRCSPMKGHSHVYWYRQLPEEGLKFMVYLQKENIIDESGMPKERFSAEFPKEGPSILRIQQVVRGDSAAYFCASSPDLNQPQHFGDGTRLSIL.